What follows are 11 T cell receptor beta chains derived from one specimen sequenced in a study of blood T cell repertoires in COVID-19 (dated by TCRdb to about 2020). Library method: the immunoSEQ multiplex PCR assay. The table was pulled from immuneACCESS by TCRdb, which kept in-frame rearrangements only. Such tables lose some clones; where checked, under half of the loss comes from unresolved V genes, and the rest has no known cause. This sample gives roughly 180,000 clones in total; more than 80% of them show up just once. In total, the top ten clones hold roughly 7.7% of the sample. Material: peripheral blood. The source of these receptors is a woman aged 55 to 70 with acute or convalescent COVID-19.

The rearrangement joins TRBV6-8 to TRBJ1-6, with D possibly TRBD1 on 5 matching bases. This CDR3 comprises 21 residues. Germline lookup yields CDR1 MNHGY and CDR2 SAAAGT. The ends were cut back, 6 bases at V and 2 bases at J, with 29 bases in the middle. The CDR3 region has the DNA TGTGCCAGCAGAAGAAGCCATGACAGCCCCAGAAGTCGCCCCTATAATTCACCCCTCCACTTT. Its protein product is CASRRSHDSPRSRPYNSPLHF.

The V and J genes are TRBV30 and TRBJ1-2, with D uncertain. The germline V gene encodes CDR1 GTSNPN and CDR2 SVGIG (reference sequence). V was cut by 1 base and J by 2 bases, with 8 bases left in between. This CDR3 has 13 residues. CDR3 coding DNA: TGTGCCTGGAGTGGGGGAGGGAACTATGGCTACACCTTC. As protein: CAWSGGGNYGYTF.

The rearrangement links TRBV27 to TRBJ1-1, with 8 bases that match TRBD1. Germline V gene sequence: CDR1 MNHEY, CDR2 SMNVEV (reference sequence). The CDR3 runs 15 residues. V shed 4 bases and J 4 bases; nucleotides not matched to a gene: 8. In DNA, the CDR3 is TGTGCCAGCAGTTCCGCAGGGGGCTTGAGCACTGAAGCTTTCTTT. Translation gives CASSSAGGLSTEAFF.

This clone has only a few counts. At the DNA level, this CDR3 is encoded by other sequences in the same sample as well. This chain uses TRBV9 with TRBJ2-3; D remains unclear. Germline assignment: CDR1 SGDLS and CDR2 YYNGEE. This CDR3 is 12 amino acids long. V was cut by 0 bases and J by 6 bases, with 5 bases left in between. In nucleotides, the CDR3 is TGTGCCAGCAGCGTAGTATCGGATACGCAGTATTTT. Encoded protein: CASSVVSDTQYF.

This clone was counted a few times. The chain carries TRBV11-2 and TRBJ2-7, with TRBD2 matching 10 bases. CDR1 and CDR2 from the germline V gene are SGHAT and FQNNGV. The CDR3 length is 16 residues. The J segment lost 4 bases and the V segment lost 1 base, leaving 7 bases of the junction unmatched. CDR3 nucleotides: TGTGCCAGCAGCTTAGTCGGGTCTAGCGGGAGTTACGAGCAGTACTTC. It is translated as CASSLVGSSGSYEQYF.

CDR3 residues: CASSLARGLARNEQFF. CDR3 DNA: TGTGCCAGCAGCTTGGCCCGAGGACTAGCGCGGAATGAGCAGTTCTTC. The chain uses TRBV7-8 and TRBJ2-1; 9 positions match TRBD2. After removal of 3 bases from V and 7 bases from J, the junction contained 10 bases not matched to a gene. This CDR3 has 16 amino acids. Germline V gene lookup returns CDR1 SGHVS and CDR2 FQNEAQ. Full variable domain (rest looked up from reference TRBV7-8 and TRBJ2-1): GAGVSQSPRYKVAKRGQDVALRCDPISGHVSLFWYQQALGQGPEFLTYFQNEAQLDKSGLPSDRFFAERPEGSVSTLKIQRTQQEDSAVYLCASSLARGLARNEQFFGPGTRLTVL.

The rearrangement links TRBV28 to TRBJ2-4; the match to TRBD2 covers 8 bases. Per the germline V gene, CDR1 is MDHEN and CDR2 is SYDVKM. The V and J ends lost 10 bases and 0 bases, in that order; junction bases with no gene match: 8. The CDR3 is 15 amino acids. The CDR3 region has the DNA TGTGCCACCTCCTCGGGGGGGGTAGCCAAAAACATTCAGTACTTC. It encodes CATSSGGVAKNIQYF.

V is TRBV19 and J is TRBJ2-3; tentative D call: TRBD1 (5 bases). The CDR3 is made up of 13 amino acids. Germline CDR1 LNHDA, CDR2 SQIVND (reference sequence). V was clipped by 7 bases and J by 2 bases, with 10 bases between them. CDR3 loop: CASTKTDTDTQYF. CDR3 DNA: TGTGCCAGTACAAAGACAGACACAGATACGCAGTATTTT.

This clone was seen repeatedly, ten times or more. This chain uses TRBV21-1 with TRBJ1-1; the D call TRBD1 from the table was never checked on the DNA. TRBV21-1 is annotated as a pseudogene. This CDR3 region has 14 residues. The CDR3 region has the DNA TGTGCCAGCAGCACTACAGTCCACCACACTGAAGCTTTCTTT. This encodes CASSTTVHHTEAFF.

The V call is TRBV5-4, the J call TRBJ2-2; 8 nucleotides align to TRBD1. CDR3 length equals 15 residues. CDR1 and CDR2 (germline): SGHNT, YYREEE (reference sequence). J lost 6 bases, V lost 4 bases, and 8 bases had no gene match. The CDR3 reads CASSQNPDRAGELFF. The CDR3 DNA follows: TGTGCCAGCAGCCAGAACCCGGACAGGGCCGGGGAGCTGTTTTTT. Based on the CDR3 plus reference TRBV5-4 and TRBJ2-2, the full variable domain is ETGVTQSPTHLIKTRGQQVTLRCSSQSGHNTVSWYQQALGQGPQFIFQYYREEENGRGNFPPRFSGLQFPNYSSELNVNALELDDSALYLCASSQNPDRAGELFFGEGSRLTVL.

The chain couples TRBV2 to TRBJ2-3, with D possibly matching TRBD2 (5 bases). Trimming took off 6 bases at V and 2 bases at J, with 6 bases between the two ends. CDR3 length equals 12 residues. Germline values: CDR1 SNHLY, CDR2 FYNNEI. CDR3 DNA sequence: TGTGCCAGCAGGGGAGTCACAGATACGCAGTATTTT. It encodes CASRGVTDTQYF.